This TCR beta chain was found in a study of T cell repertoires in cytomegalovirus infection. Study as a whole: CMV epitopes used comprised recently identified HLA-C-restricted ones and well-studied HLA-B-restricted ones.

TCRdb re-called the reads with MiXCR, one entry per CDR3 protein. Here the sample spans under 350,000 distinct CDR3 sequences, around 20% being singletons. For this clonotype: Its antigen remains unknown.

General study points: There were HLA-C-restricted CMV-specific TCR beta clonotypes dominating the ex vivo response. Accumulated public TCR beta family frequency recognized individuals carrying CMV together with the relevant HLA.

The ends lost 6 bases at V and 8 bases at J; junction bases unmatched: 5. The length of the CDR3 is 14 residues. V gene TRBV12-3 or TRBV12-4 combines with J gene TRBJ2-1, with 12 bases that match TRBD2. The sequencing here drew on cultured PBMCs, taken from culture after CMV antigen stimulation. The TCR originated in a human donor in good health (CMV status not recorded). Some clones in this sample may be carry-over from other donors' samples. CDR3 residues: CASRTSGSVHEQFF. The CDR3 bases are TGTGCCAGCAGGACTAGCGGGAGCGTCCATGAGCAGTTCTTC.